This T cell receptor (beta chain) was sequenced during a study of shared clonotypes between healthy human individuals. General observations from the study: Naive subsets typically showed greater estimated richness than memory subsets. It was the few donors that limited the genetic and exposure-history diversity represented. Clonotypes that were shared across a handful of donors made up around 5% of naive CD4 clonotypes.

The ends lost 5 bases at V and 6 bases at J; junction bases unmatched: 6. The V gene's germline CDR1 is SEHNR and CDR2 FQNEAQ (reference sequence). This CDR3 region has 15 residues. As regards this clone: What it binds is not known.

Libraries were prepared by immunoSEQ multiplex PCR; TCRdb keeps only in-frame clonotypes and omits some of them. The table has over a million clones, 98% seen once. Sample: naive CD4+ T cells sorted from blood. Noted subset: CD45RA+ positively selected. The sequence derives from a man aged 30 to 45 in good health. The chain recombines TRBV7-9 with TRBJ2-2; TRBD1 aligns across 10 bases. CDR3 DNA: TGTGCCAGCAGCCCGGGACAGGGGCACGCCGGGGAGCTGTTTTTT. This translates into CASSPGQGHAGELFF.